These 28 T cell receptor beta chains came from one sample sequenced in a study of T cell changes during pregnancy in multiple sclerosis (dated by TCRdb to between 2018 and 2021). The library was produced with the immunoSEQ multiplex PCR assay. The table comes from immuneACCESS by way of TCRdb, which keeps in-frame sequences with V and J called. Part of the clones is missing from these tables; in studies checked, under half for an unresolved V gene and the rest for unknown reasons. A total of fewer than 150,000 clones appear in this sample, roughly 97% of them only once. More than 0.4% of the sample comes from the top ten. Sample: peripheral blood, taken after pregnancy. All receptors come from a female donor with multiple sclerosis, enrolled in a pregnancy study.

The genes are TRBV28 and TRBJ1-5; D possibly corresponds to TRBD1 (5 bases). Germline CDR1 reads MDHEN; CDR2 reads SYDVKM. The V gene lost 2 bases and the J gene lost 2 bases, with 13 bases spanning the gap. CDR3 length: 16 amino acids. Written as DNA, the CDR3 is TGTGCCAGCAGTTTACCAAGGGGCGAGGGCAATCAGCCCCAGCATTTT. Protein sequence: CASSLPRGEGNQPQHF.

J is TRBJ2-1 and V is TRBV7-9; 9 bases align to TRBD2. This CDR3 has 15 residues. V was pared by 4 bases and J by 3 bases, with 4 bases of the junction left unmatched. Germline values: CDR1 SEHNR, CDR2 FQNEAQ (reference sequence). In DNA form, the CDR3 reads TGTGCCAGCAGCTCTCTAGCGGGATTCTACAATGAGCAGTTCTTC. This translates into CASSSLAGFYNEQFF.

This chain connects TRBV9 to TRBJ2-5; 8 bases fit TRBD2. Germline trimming cut 1 base from V and 2 bases from J; bases unmatched to any gene: 7. From germline, CDR1 is SGDLS and CDR2 YYNGEE. CDR3 length equals 16 residues. CDR3 loop: CASSVRASGFQETQYF. CDR3 nucleotides: TGTGCCAGCAGCGTAAGGGCTAGCGGGTTTCAAGAGACCCAGTACTTC. Based on the CDR3 plus reference TRBV9 and TRBJ2-5, the full variable domain is DSGVTQTPKHLITATGQRVTLRCSPRSGDLSVYWYQQSLDQGLQFLIQYYNGEERAKGNILERFSAQQFPDLHSELNLSSLELGDSALYFCASSVRASGFQETQYFGPGTRLLVL.

The CDR3 nucleotides are TGTGCCAGCAGCCCCATAGCGGGAGGTTTCGACGAGCAGTACTTC. Its translation: CASSPIAGGFDEQYF. This sequence joins TRBV6-6 and TRBJ2-7, with 10 bases aligning to TRBD2. The CDR3 is made up of 15 amino acids. After removal of 6 bases from V and 5 bases from J, the junction contained 10 bases not matched to a gene. Germline CDR1 is MNHNY and CDR2 is SVGAGI (reference sequence).

V and J are TRBV28 and TRBJ1-3; tentatively, D is TRBD1 (6 bases). Germline V gene data show CDR1 as MDHEN and CDR2 as SYDVKM. The CDR3 spans 18 residues. The V gene lost 5 bases and the J gene lost 2 bases, with 22 bases spanning the gap. DNA for the CDR3: TGTGCCAGCAGTCCCGGGACAACCACTCGGATACCTGGAAACACCATATATTTT. It encodes CASSPGTTTRIPGNTIYF.

As for this clone: Other DNA sequences from this sample encode an identical CDR3 as well. J is TRBJ1-5 and V is TRBV19, with D possibly matching TRBD1 (5 bases). Per germline, CDR1 LNHDA and CDR2 SQIVND (reference sequence). The CDR3 sequence is 15 residues long. Trimming cost V 3 bases and J 7 bases, with 16 bases left between them. For the CDR3, the DNA is TGTGCCAGTAGTATGGGCGGGGGTGTTAGACAGCCCCAGCATTTT. As protein: CASSMGGGVRQPQHF. Full variable domain (rest looked up from reference TRBV19 and TRBJ1-5): DGGITQSPKYLFRKEGQNVTLSCEQNLNHDAMYWYRQDPGQGLRLIYYSQIVNDFQKGDIAEGYSVSREKKESFPLTVTSAQKNPTAFYLCASSMGGGVRQPQHFGDGTRLSIL.

CDR3 sequence: CAISVDRAYEQYF. CDR3 coding DNA: TGTGCCATCAGTGTCGACAGAGCCTACGAGCAGTACTTC. V usage is TRBV10-3 and J usage is TRBJ2-7; D is possibly TRBD1 (5 bases). Trimming shortened V by 4 bases and J by 2 bases, and 9 bases separated the two germline ends. Germline V CDR1 and CDR2: ENHRY, SYGVKD. The length of the CDR3 is 13 residues.

The chain recombines TRBV28 with TRBJ2-1; 9 nucleotides line up with TRBD1. The germline gives CDR1 MDHEN, CDR2 SYDVKM. V trimming: 10 bases; J trimming: 7 bases; junction bases outside the gene matches: 11. This CDR3 is built from 14 residues. CDR3 region: CATEGQGQWNEQFF. The CDR3 region has the DNA TGTGCCACAGAGGGACAGGGCCAGTGGAATGAGCAGTTCTTC.

This chain links TRBV5-1 with TRBJ1-1; TRBD1 is a possible D gene (5 bases). The CDR3 loop spans 14 amino acids. Germline V gene lookup returns CDR1 SGHRS and CDR2 YFSETQ. V was clipped by 5 bases and J by 1 base, with 12 bases between them. The CDR3 region is CASSHDRPNTEAFF. The CDR3 DNA reads TGCGCCAGCAGTCACGACAGACCGAACACTGAAGCTTTCTTT. Combining the CDR3 with reference TRBV5-1 and TRBJ1-1 gives the whole variable domain KAGVTQTPRYLIKTRGQQVTLSCSPISGHRSVSWYQQTPGQGLQFLFEYFSETQRNKGNFPGRFSGRQFSNSRSEMNVSTLELGDSALYLCASSHDRPNTEAFFGQGTRLTVV.

This sequence joins TRBV6-6 and TRBJ2-1, with 7 bases fitting TRBD1. The CDR3 covers 16 residues. Germline trimming cut 0 bases from V and 7 bases from J; bases unmatched to any gene: 9. Germline loops: CDR1 MNHNY, CDR2 SVGAGI (reference sequence). The CDR3 DNA is TGTGCCAGCAGTTACTCGAGGCAGGGGGTATCGAATGAGCAGTTCTTC. Translating it yields CASSYSRQGVSNEQFF.

The chain is built from TRBV5-1 and TRBJ2-3; D remains ambiguous. Germline V CDR1 and CDR2: SGHRS, YFSETQ. The CDR3 has 13 amino acids. Trimming removed 2 bases from V and 5 bases from J, with 9 bases in between. CDR3 in amino acids: CASSFPSGDTQYF. In DNA, the CDR3 is TGCGCCAGCAGCTTCCCCTCCGGAGATACGCAGTATTTT. Full variable domain (rest looked up from reference TRBV5-1 and TRBJ2-3): KAGVTQTPRYLIKTRGQQVTLSCSPISGHRSVSWYQQTPGQGLQFLFEYFSETQRNKGNFPGRFSGRQFSNSRSEMNVSTLELGDSALYLCASSFPSGDTQYFGPGTRLTVL.

The chain uses TRBV6-1 and TRBJ1-2, with a tentative D call TRBD1 (5 bases). This CDR3 is built from 17 residues. V lost 4 bases and J lost 2, with 20 bases in between. Germline V CDR1 and CDR2: MNHNS, SASEGT. The CDR3 here is CASSGRGGSGRNYGYTF. Written as DNA, the CDR3 is TGTGCCAGCAGTGGCCGGGGGGGTAGCGGGAGGAACTATGGCTACACCTTC.

Points on this clone: A junction end diverges from the germline sequence, so it may reflect a read error. CDR3 protein: CASSLRAGEGETQYF. In nucleotides, the CDR3 is TGTGCTAGCAGCTTACGGGCAGGGGAAGGGGAGACCCAGTACTTC. The chain recombines TRBV7-7 with TRBJ2-5, with D possibly TRBD1 on 6 matching bases. The CDR3 runs 15 residues. The V gene's germline CDR1 is SSHAT and CDR2 FNYEAQ (reference sequence). The entire variable domain, with the rest obtained from reference TRBV7-7 and TRBJ2-5, is as follows: GAGVSQSPRYKVTKRGQDVTLRCDPISSHATLYWYQQALGQGPEFLTYFNYEAQPDKSGLPSDRFSAERPEGSISTLTIQRTEQRDSAMYRCASSLRAGEGETQYFGPGTRLLVL.

The rearrangement links TRBV6-6 to TRBJ2-1; 9 bases match TRBD1. Germline-derived CDR1 and CDR2 are MNHNY and SVGAGI (reference sequence). The ends lost 2 bases at V and 7 bases at J; junction bases unmatched: 3. There are 14 residues in the CDR3. CDR3 DNA: TGTGCCAGCAGTTACGGCGGACAGGGGAATGAGCAGTTCTTC. It specifies CASSYGGQGNEQFF.

The chain recombines TRBV5-6 with TRBJ2-7; a possible D gene is TRBD2 (5 bases). This CDR3 is built from 12 residues. Germline CDR1 and CDR2: SGHDT and YYEEEE. V lost 6 bases to trimming and J lost 7 bases, with 14 bases between them. The CDR3 sequence: CASTRGYEEQYF. CDR3 nucleotide sequence: TGTGCCAGCACCAGAGGGTACGAGGAGCAGTACTTC.

The chain recombines TRBV11-3 with TRBJ2-7, with 9 bases fitting TRBD2. Germline V gene data show CDR1 as SGHNT and CDR2 as YENEEA. The CDR3 length is 15 residues. After removal of 0 bases from V and 2 bases from J, the junction contained 2 bases not matched to a gene. The CDR3 protein is CASSLDSGSAYEQYF. CDR3 in DNA: TGTGCCAGCAGCTTAGATAGCGGGAGTGCCTACGAGCAGTACTTC. The variable domain in full, completed from reference TRBV11-3 and TRBJ2-7, reads EAGVVQSPRYKIIEKKQPVAFWCNPISGHNTLYWYLQNLGQGPELLIRYENEEAVDDSQLPKDRFSAERLKGVDSTLKIQPAELGDSAVYLCASSLDSGSAYEQYFGPGTRLTVT.

V is TRBV7-2 and J is TRBJ2-3; TRBD2 matches 7 bases. J lost 2 bases, V lost 1 base, and 12 bases had no gene match. This CDR3 contains 18 residues. Germline values: CDR1 SGHTA, CDR2 FQGNSA. The DNA of the CDR3 is TGTGCCAGCAGCTTAGGAATGGAGGGAGGGACGGTCACAGATACGCAGTATTTT. Protein product: CASSLGMEGGTVTDTQYF.

This clone showed up just once. The V gene is TRBV27, the J gene TRBJ1-4; possibly TRBD1 for D (6 bases). This CDR3 has 14 residues. Trimming took 4 bases from V and 7 from J, leaving 13 bases between them. Germline values: CDR1 MNHEY, CDR2 SMNVEV (reference sequence). CDR3 coding DNA: TGTGCCAGCAGTTCTACAGGGAGAGGTGAAAAACTGTTTTTT. It codes for CASSSTGRGEKLFF.

V is TRBV29-1 and J is TRBJ1-1; D ambiguous. The CDR3 totals 12 residues. V dropped 2 bases and J dropped 10 bases, with 14 bases sitting between them. Germline V lookup: CDR1 SQVTM, CDR2 ANQGSEA. The CDR3 loop is CSVETDISRAFF. CDR3 bases: TGCAGCGTTGAAACAGATATTAGTAGAGCTTTCTTT.

CDR3 protein: CASSMAGERSDTQYF. DNA for the CDR3: TGCGCCAGCAGCATGGCGGGAGAACGGTCAGATACGCAGTATTTT. The chain links TRBV5-1 to TRBJ2-3; 7 nucleotides line up with TRBD2. With V trimmed by 4 bases and J by 4 bases, 9 bases remained unmatched. CDR1 SGHRS and CDR2 YFSETQ come from the germline V gene. This CDR3 has 15 amino acids.

The chain joins TRBV4-2 to TRBJ2-6; D gene unclear. Trimming cost V 4 bases and J 1 base, with 5 bases left between them. Looked up from germline, CDR1 is LGHNA and CDR2 is YNFKEQ. CDR3 length equals 14 residues. The CDR3, as DNA: TGTGCCAGCAGCCTCTTTTCTGGGGCCAACGTCCTGACTTTC. Translated, it gives CASSLFSGANVLTF.

J is TRBJ2-1 and V is TRBV19; D ambiguous. Germline-derived CDR1 and CDR2 are LNHDA and SQIVND (reference sequence). This CDR3 spans 12 amino acids. The ends were cut back, 5 bases at V and 5 bases at J, with 7 bases in the middle. This CDR3 is CASSYSDNEQFF. The CDR3 DNA reads TGTGCCAGTAGTTACAGTGACAATGAGCAGTTCTTC.

The chain carries TRBV5-1 and TRBJ2-7, with TRBD1 matching over 8 bases. J was trimmed by 2 bases and V by 4 bases; bases with no gene match: 5. The CDR3 covers 14 residues. CDR1 and CDR2 from the germline V gene are SGHRS and YFSETQ. CDR3 sequence (DNA): TGCGCCAGCAGCACATGGACAGGGCCCTACGAGCAGTACTTC. Translation gives CASSTWTGPYEQYF.

V is TRBV9 and J is TRBJ2-3, with 7 bases fitting TRBD1. J gave up 6 bases and V 4 bases, and 8 bases lay outside the gene matches. The CDR3 covers 14 residues. The germline CDR1 and CDR2 sequences are SGDLS and YYNGEE. The CDR3 region has the DNA TGTGCCAGCAGCACAAGCCACAGGGGTGATACGCAGTATTTT. Protein product: CASSTSHRGDTQYF.

A single count supports this clone. This chain uses TRBV5-1 with TRBJ2-7, with 10 bases identical to TRBD1. The CDR3 covers 15 residues. V dropped 4 bases and J dropped 7; count of bases not matched to a gene: 11. The germline V gene encodes CDR1 SGHRS and CDR2 YFSETQ. CDR3 loop: CASSPHGTGVGEQYF. The CDR3 nucleotides read TGCGCCAGCAGCCCGCACGGGACAGGGGTCGGGGAGCAGTACTTC. Combining the CDR3 with reference TRBV5-1 and TRBJ2-7 gives the whole variable domain KAGVTQTPRYLIKTRGQQVTLSCSPISGHRSVSWYQQTPGQGLQFLFEYFSETQRNKGNFPGRFSGRQFSNSRSEMNVSTLELGDSALYLCASSPHGTGVGEQYFGPGTRLTVT.

The chain uses TRBV5-5 and TRBJ2-5; D is unclear. Germline CDR1 and CDR2: SGHKS and YYEKEE (reference sequence). Trimming removed 5 bases at V and 2 bases at J, with 13 bases between. The CDR3 totals 14 residues. CDR3: CASSSLSTQETQYF. The CDR3 nucleotides read TGTGCCAGCAGTTCGTTGTCCACACAAGAGACCCAGTACTTC.

This clone came up once. This chain connects TRBV7-2 to TRBJ2-7, with D possibly TRBD1 on 5 matching bases. CDR3 length: 14 residues. The ends were cut back, 5 bases at V and 2 bases at J, with 13 bases in the middle. CDR1 is SGHTA and CDR2 is FQGNSA in the germline V gene. The CDR3 reads CASSLTVGPYEQYF. The CDR3 DNA follows: TGTGCCAGCAGCCTAACAGTGGGGCCCTACGAGCAGTACTTC.

The V call is TRBV29-1, the J call TRBJ1-2; 9 bases align to TRBD1. The germline gives CDR1 SQVTM, CDR2 ANQGSEA. The V segment lost 6 bases and the J segment 4 bases; nucleotides outside the gene matches: 3. The CDR3 sequence is 12 residues long. The CDR3 here is CSVEGQGYGYTF. The CDR3, as DNA: TGCAGCGTGGAGGGACAGGGCTATGGCTACACCTTC.